The sequence of this T cell receptor (beta chain) was determined in a study of blood T cell repertoires in COVID-19 (dated by TCRdb to the early 2020s). As for the study more broadly: Samples covering the acute and convalescent phases of COVID-19 were provided by collaborators in the United States, Italy and Spain. The prospective study material was composed of cDNA or gDNA derived from T cells, B-cell-depleted T cells, or PBMCs. The dataset comprised deeply sampled blood TCRbeta repertoires from subjects exposed to, actively infected with, or recovered from COVID-19. The repertoires were made available in a free public database intended to serve as a resource for research on the immune response to SARS-CoV-2. The samples were drawn from the first 160 participants of the ongoing ImmuneRACE study and from over a thousand subjects provided by 6 global collaborators. Nearly every sample came with metadata listing a de-identified subject ID, COVID-19 status, age in years and sex. Where available, HLA class I and class II types were obtained from metadata supplied by the sample provider rather than from assay-based typing.

V is pared back by 1 base and J by 0 bases, with 10 bases lying between the germline termini. CDR1 SGHKS and CDR2 YYEKEE were looked up in the germline V gene (reference sequence). The CDR3 starts with the cysteine, ends with the phenylalanine, and has 15 residues. Only the CDR3 part of the read is kept: 45 bases, read in frame from the first base. The immunoSEQ Assay, a bias-controlled multiplex PCR, was used to amplify TCRbeta CDR3 regions from genomic DNA. The study's own analysis went as follows. Nucleated cell counts per sample were estimated from amplification of reference gene primers within the assay. To quantify the absolute abundance of each unique TCRbeta CDR3 rearrangement, sequence reads were collapsed and filtered. For each sample, productive Simpson clonality was calculated as the square root of Simpson's diversity index over productive rearrangements. Held by TCRdb, this immuneACCESS table contains in-frame sequences only and omits some clones. Under half of the omission traces to an unresolved V gene where checked; the cause of the rest is unknown. V and J calls and clone size follow that table, whereas D and trimming were derived from the DNA. This sample is represented by 250,000 to 300,000 clones; 85% to 90% of them were singletons. The ten most abundant clones make up roughly 15% of the sample.

To note about this clone: Its target antigen remains unknown. Base qualities are not at hand, and no much larger clone is one base apart.

General findings and caveats noted by the study authors: Clinical and demographic metadata were provided uncurated, with the amount varying by source and participant.

Enrolling through a virtual design, the prospective study's participants ranged in age from roughly 18 to 95 years and lived across some 22 United States geographic areas. To assign participants to cohorts, the prospective study relied on clinical history that participants themselves reported in a screening survey and a study questionnaire. For ImmuneRACE Cohort 3, a participant was defined as recovered based on two consecutive negative NP/OP PCR tests, clearance by a healthcare professional, or resolution of symptoms. Mobile phlebotomists in the prospective study collected whole blood, serum and a nasopharyngeal or oropharyngeal swab from every participant. Additional blood draws and questionnaires over an approximately two-month period could optionally be provided by prospective study participants. Blood samples from the prospective study were shipped frozen or at room temperature prior to DNA extraction.

Specimen: PBMCs or T cells enriched from blood (not recorded which). The chain joins TRBV5-5 to TRBJ1-2; TRBD1 is possibly the D segment (6 matching bases). The TCR was taken from a man aged 18 to 30 who had recovered from COVID-19. Here the CDR3 is given as CASSLNWGPNYGYTF. The bases read TGTGCCAGCAGCTTGAACTGGGGGCCTAACTATGGCTACACCTTC. The full variable domain, with segments outside the CDR3 supplied by the reference TRBV5-5 and TRBJ1-2 proteins, appears as DAGVTQSPTHLIKTRGQQVTLRCSPISGHKSVSWYQQVLGQGPQFIFQYYEKEERGRGNFPDRFSARQFPNYSSELNVNALLLGDSALYLCASSLNWGPNYGYTFGSGTRLTVV.